This T cell receptor beta chain was sequenced in a study of T cell responses to AZD1222 COVID-19 vaccine. Study outcomes and limitations: Across spike, vaccine-associated CD4 TCRs were found, dominant at 160-218 and 743-854. Clonal diversity may have been underestimated in mostly white British donors.

Clones were read by immunoSEQ multiplex PCR, and TCRdb kept only the in-frame ones, dropping some. Among some 150,000 clones listed, 80% to 95% were seen once. A remark on this clone: No antigen is known for it.

The CDR3 covers 15 residues. Per the germline V gene, CDR1 is LNHDA and CDR2 is SQIVND (reference sequence). Trimming removed 5 bases from V and 2 bases from J; junction bases left unmatched: 5. This clonotype was sampled from an adult in good health. This rearrangement joins TRBV19 to TRBJ1-3; 8 nucleotides align to TRBD1. This specimen consisted of peripheral blood, obtained on day 0 of MenACWY control vaccination. The CDR3: CASSSRQGTGNTIYF. In DNA form, the CDR3 reads TGTGCCAGTAGTTCCCGACAGGGGACTGGAAACACCATATATTTT.